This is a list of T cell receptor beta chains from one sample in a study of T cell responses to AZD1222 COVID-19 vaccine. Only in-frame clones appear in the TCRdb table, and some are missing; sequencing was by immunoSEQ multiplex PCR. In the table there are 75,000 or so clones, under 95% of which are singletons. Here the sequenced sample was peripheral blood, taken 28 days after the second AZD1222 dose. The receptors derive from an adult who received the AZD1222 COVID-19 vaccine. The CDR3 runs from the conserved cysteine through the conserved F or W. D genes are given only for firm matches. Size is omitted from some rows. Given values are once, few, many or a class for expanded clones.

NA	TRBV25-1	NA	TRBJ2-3	CASSDKKSTDTQYF	TGTGCCAGCAGTGACAAGAAAAGCACAGATACGCAGTATTTT
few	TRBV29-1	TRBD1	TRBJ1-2	CSVEAPRGPDYGYTF	TGCAGCGTTGAAGCACCCAGGGGGCCCGACTATGGCTACACCTTC
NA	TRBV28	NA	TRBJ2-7	CASSRGSSYEQYF	TGTGCCAGCAGTAGGGGGAGCTCCTACGAGCAGTACTTC
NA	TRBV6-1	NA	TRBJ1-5	CASSEGFGQPQHF	TGTGCCAGCAGTGAGGGTTTCGGGCAGCCCCAGCATTTT
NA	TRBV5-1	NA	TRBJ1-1	CASSFSETVLMNTEAFF	TGCGCCAGCAGCTTTTCTGAGACGGTGCTCATGAACACTGAAGCTTTCTTT
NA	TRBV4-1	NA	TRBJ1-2	CASSQDSYSYYGYTF	TGCGCCAGCAGCCAAGATTCTTACAGCTACTATGGCTACACCTTC
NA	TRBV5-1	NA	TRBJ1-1	CASSLVALENTEAFF	TGCGCCAGCAGCTTGGTAGCATTAGAGAACACTGAAGCTTTCTTT
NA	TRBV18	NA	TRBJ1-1	CASSPRGANTEAFF	TGTGCCAGCTCACCACGGGGGGCGAACACTGAAGCTTTCTTT
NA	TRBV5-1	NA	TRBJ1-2	CASSLERANYGYTF	TGCGCCAGCAGCTTGGAACGAGCTAACTATGGCTACACCTTC
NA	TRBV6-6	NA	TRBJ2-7	CASRRNYEQYF	TGTGCCAGCAGGCGGAACTACGAGCAGTACTTC
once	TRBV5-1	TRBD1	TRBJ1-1	CASSYAGTGDTEAFF	TGCGCCAGCAGCTATGCCGGGACAGGGGACACTGAAGCTTTCTTT
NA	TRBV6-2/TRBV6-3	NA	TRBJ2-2	CASSMTGSRGRELFF	TGTGCCAGCAGCATGACGGGCTCCCGGGGCCGGGAGCTGTTTTTT
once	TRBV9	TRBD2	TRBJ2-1	CASVAGVTSSYNEQFF	TGTGCTTCTGTGGCGGGAGTGACAAGCTCCTACAATGAGCAGTTCTTC
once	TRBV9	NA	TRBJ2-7	CASSSSGGLDRLYF	TGTGCCAGCAGCTCATCAGGGGGACTAGATCGGTTGTACTTC
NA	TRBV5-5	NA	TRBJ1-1	CASSFTGTEAFF	TGTGCCAGCAGCTTCACGGGGACTGAAGCTTTCTTT
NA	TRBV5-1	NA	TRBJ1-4	CASSLGYATNEKLFF	TGCGCCAGCAGTCTAGGGTATGCAACTAATGAAAAACTGTTTTTT
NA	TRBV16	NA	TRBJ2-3	CASSLPPGNTQYF	TGTGCCAGCAGCTTACCTCCCGGGAATACGCAGTATTTT
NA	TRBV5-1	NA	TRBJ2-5	CASSWPGVVETQYF	TGCGCCAGCAGCTGGCCGGGAGTCGTCGAGACCCAGTACTTC
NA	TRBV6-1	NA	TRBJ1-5	CASSEGGNQPQHF	TGTGCCAGCAGTGAAGGAGGCAATCAGCCCCAGCATTTT
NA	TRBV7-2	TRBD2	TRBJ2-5	CASSLGRSGGETQYF	TGTGCCAGCAGCTTGGGGAGGAGCGGGGGGGAGACCCAGTACTTC
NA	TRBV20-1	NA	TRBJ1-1	CSASRPLDTEAFF	TGCAGTGCTAGTCGCCCTCTGGACACTGAAGCTTTCTTT
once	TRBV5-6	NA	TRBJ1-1	CASSTKVGGLDTEAFF	TGTGCCAGCAGCACAAAGGTCGGGGGGTTGGACACTGAAGCTTTCTTT